A selection of T cell receptor beta chains follows, all from one sample in a study of T cell repertoires in cytomegalovirus infection. TCRdb reanalysed the reads using MiXCR and keeps one entry per CDR3 protein. The table has under 350,000 distinct CDR3 sequences, 9% to 9.5% seen once. What was sequenced was PBMCs. The source of these receptors is a human donor in good health (CMV status not recorded). Some clones in this sample may be carry-over from other donors' samples. The CDR3 runs from the conserved cysteine through the conserved F or W. A D gene is named only where the DNA matches it firmly. The listing skips clone size in some rows; elsewhere it reads once, few, many or a size class.

d_call	v_call	clone_size	j_call	cdr3_nt	cdr3_aa
NA	TRBV19	NA	TRBJ2-2	TGTGCCAGTACCTCACGGGGCGGGGAGCTGTTTTTT	CASTSRGGELFF
TRBD1	TRBV7-6	many	TRBJ1-2	TGTGCCAGCAGTCGGAGGGACAGGGATGGCTACACCTTC	CASSRRDRDGYTF
NA	TRBV6-2/TRBV6-3	many	TRBJ1-1	TGTGCCAGCAGTTACAGCGGAGCTGAAGCTTTCTTT	CASSYSGAEAFF
TRBD1	TRBV6-1	few	TRBJ2-2	TGTGCCAGCTTAAACGGACAGGGGCGGGACACCGGGGAGCTGTTTTTT	CASLNGQGRDTGELFF
NA	TRBV28	NA	TRBJ2-5	TGTGCCAGCAGCACCGGACGTGGGGAGACCCAGTACTTC	CASSTGRGETQYF
NA	TRBV27	few	TRBJ1-1	TGTGCCAGCAGTTTCCGGGGCGGGCGGAACACTGAAGCTTTCTTT	CASSFRGGRNTEAFF
TRBD1	TRBV18	NA	TRBJ1-2	TGTGCCAGCTCACCCGAGAGACCCGGGACAGGGCGAGGCTACACCTTC	CASSPERPGTGRGYTF
TRBD2	TRBV7-9	NA	TRBJ2-7	TGTGCCAGCAGCGACGGGAGGGGCTACGAGCAGTACTTC	CASSDGRGYEQYF
NA	TRBV7-9	few	TRBJ2-7	TGTGCCAGCAGCTTAGTGAGTGACGAGCAGTACTTC	CASSLVSDEQYF
TRBD1	TRBV29-1	many	TRBJ1-5	TGCAGCGTCGCAGGGGGCTTAGGTCAGCCCCAGCATTTT	CSVAGGLGQPQHF
TRBD1	TRBV5-4	NA	TRBJ1-4	TGTGCCAGCAGCTTGGCCGGACAGGGGGGGAATGAAAAACTGTTTTTT	CASSLAGQGGNEKLFF
NA	TRBV7-2	NA	TRBJ2-7	TGTGCCAGCAGCCCCGCGGGCTTCGAGCAGTACTTC	CASSPAGFEQYF
NA	TRBV25-1	few	TRBJ1-2	TGTGCCAGCAGTGCTCGACTGAAGGTCGGCGGCTACACCTTC	CASSARLKVGGYTF
TRBD1	TRBV7-2	many	TRBJ1-4	TGTGCCAGCAGCCTCACCCCCCCGACAGGGCTGGGAGAAAAACTGTTTTTT	CASSLTPPTGLGEKLFF
NA	TRBV6-2/TRBV6-3	NA	TRBJ2-7	TGTGCCAGCAGTTTCGTTTACGAGCAGTACTTC	CASSFVYEQYF
NA	TRBV7-2	many	TRBJ1-4	TGTGCCAGCAGCCGGGCAAATGAAAAACTGTTTTTT	CASSRANEKLFF
TRBD1	TRBV7-2	many	TRBJ1-4	TGTGCCAGCAGCTTGGCTACAGGGGGCCTAGGGACTAATGAAAAACTGTTTTTT	CASSLATGGLGTNEKLFF
NA	TRBV11-2	few	TRBJ1-3	TGTGCCAGCAGCGCTGACGGATTCTCTGGAAACACCATATATTTT	CASSADGFSGNTIYF
TRBD2	TRBV6-1	few	TRBJ2-2	TGTGCCAGCAGGAGGAGGACTAGCATCACCGGGGAGCTGTTTTTT	CASRRRTSITGELFF
NA	TRBV2	few	TRBJ1-1	TGTGCCAGCAGTTACAGACAAGGCTACACTGAAGCTTTCTTT	CASSYRQGYTEAFF
TRBD2	TRBV7-2	many	TRBJ2-7	TGTGCCAGCAGCCGCGGGGGGAGCTCCTACGAGCAGTACTTC	CASSRGGSSYEQYF
NA	TRBV4-1	NA	TRBJ1-1	TGCGCCAGCAGCCAAGATCTAGAGGGCTTGAACACTGAAGCTTTCTTT	CASSQDLEGLNTEAFF
NA	TRBV7-2	many	TRBJ2-6	TGTGCCAGCAGCTTAGCGAGTACGGGGAGCCCCTCTGGGGCCAACGTCCTGACTTTC	CASSLASTGSPSGANVLTF
TRBD2	TRBV4-1	NA	TRBJ2-4	TGCGCCAGCAGCCCCGGGCGGGAGGCCCACTCCGCCAAAAACATTCAGTACTTC	CASSPGREAHSAKNIQYF
NA	TRBV19	few	TRBJ2-3	TGCGCCGCGAGGGGAGATACGCAGTATTTT	CAARGDTQYF
NA	TRBV25-1	NA	TRBJ2-2	TGTGCCAGCACCCTATCTGCAGGGGACACCGGGGAGCTGTTTTTT	CASTLSAGDTGELFF
TRBD1	TRBV7-2	few	TRBJ1-6	TGTGCCAGCAGCTCTCAGGGGGCGGGTCATAATTCACCCCTCCACTTT	CASSSQGAGHNSPLHF
TRBD2	TRBV7-2	many	TRBJ2-7	TGTGCCAGCAGCTTAGGACTAGCGGGGGGCCGGAGCTCCTACGAGCAGTACTTC	CASSLGLAGGRSSYEQYF
NA	TRBV10-3	few	TRBJ2-7	TGTGCCATCAGTGGAGGGACCTACGAGCAGTACTTC	CAISGGTYEQYF
NA	TRBV4-1	once	TRBJ1-1	TGCGCCAGCAGCCAAGAAGGGGTAACTGGCACTGAAGCTTTCTTT	CASSQEGVTGTEAFF
NA	TRBV7-2	many	TRBJ2-1	TGTGCCAGCAGCTCTGTTGAGCAGTTCTTC	CASSSVEQFF
TRBD2	TRBV7-2	many	TRBJ2-3	TGTGCCAGCAGCTTTAGGACTAGCGGGAGGGCCTCGGATACGCAGTATTTT	CASSFRTSGRASDTQYF
NA	TRBV4-2	NA	TRBJ2-7	TGTGCCAGCAGCCAATCCGGGAGCTCCTACGAGCAGTACTTC	CASSQSGSSYEQYF
NA	TRBV7-6	many	TRBJ1-4	TGTGCCAGCAGCCCCCGACAGTCAACTAATGAAAAACTGTTTTTT	CASSPRQSTNEKLFF
NA	TRBV7-9	NA	TRBJ1-1	TGTGCCAGCAGCTTAGGGACAATCTCTGAAGCTTTCTTT	CASSLGTISEAFF
TRBD2	TRBV7-2	few	TRBJ2-1	TGTGCCAGCAGCTTAGATGGCGGGAGCTCCTACAATGAGCAGTTCTTC	CASSLDGGSSYNEQFF
NA	TRBV7-2	many	TRBJ1-1	TGTGCCAGCAGCTTAAGTTCGGCACTACACATGAACACTGAAGCTTTCTTT	CASSLSSALHMNTEAFF
TRBD2	TRBV20-1	NA	TRBJ2-3	TGCAGTGCTAGTATAGGCGGGGGAGATACGCAGTATTTT	CSASIGGGDTQYF
NA	TRBV7-2	many	TRBJ2-2	TGTGCCAGCAGCTTTGCGGGGGCAACCACCGGGGAGCTGTTTTTT	CASSFAGATTGELFF
NA	TRBV7-4	few	TRBJ2-3	TGTGCCAGCAGCCAGCAGGGGGGCCGCACAGATACGCAGTATTTT	CASSQQGGRTDTQYF
NA	TRBV7-6	NA	TRBJ2-7	TGTGCCAGCAGCTTAGATGTGATCTACGAGCAGTACTTC	CASSLDVIYEQYF
TRBD1	TRBV4-2	NA	TRBJ2-1	TGTGCCAGCAGCCAAGAGGGGACAGGGCGGATCAATGAGCAGTTCTTC	CASSQEGTGRINEQFF
NA	TRBV7-6	many	TRBJ2-5	TGTGCCAGCAGCTTCTCTCAAGAGACCCAGTACTTC	CASSFSQETQYF
NA	TRBV12-3/TRBV12-4	many	TRBJ1-2	TGTGCCAGCAGTCTCTCACCCTCATATGGCTACACCTTC	CASSLSPSYGYTF
NA	TRBV6-6	NA	TRBJ2-7	TGTGCCAGCAAGTCGGGAAGGGGCGAGCTGTACTTC	CASKSGRGELYF
NA	TRBV7-3	many	TRBJ2-2	TGTGCCAGCAGCCCCATGGGGCATAGCACCGGGGAGCTGTTTTTT	CASSPMGHSTGELFF
TRBD1	TRBV28	many	TRBJ2-2	TGTGCCAGCTCAAGGACAGGCGATAACACCGGGGAGCTGTTTTTT	CASSRTGDNTGELFF
NA	TRBV7-2	few	TRBJ2-2	TGTGCCAGCAGCTTAGATCGGACCCCCGGGGAGCTGTTTTTT	CASSLDRTPGELFF
NA	TRBV7-2	many	TRBJ1-6	TGTGCCAGCAGCCCCAGTCGCAATTCACCCCTCCACTTT	CASSPSRNSPLHF
NA	TRBV7-6	many	TRBJ1-5	TGTGCCAGCAGCCAGGGACATTCCTTAGCAAATCAGCCCCAGCATTTT	CASSQGHSLANQPQHF
TRBD2	TRBV5-1	many	TRBJ2-7	TGCGCCAGCAGAACTAGCGGGGGTTCCTACGAGCAGTACTTC	CASRTSGGSYEQYF
TRBD2	TRBV4-3	NA	TRBJ2-3	TGCGCCAGCAGCCGCGGGACTAGCGGGAGGGCGACAGATACGCAGTATTTT	CASSRGTSGRATDTQYF
NA	TRBV7-2	many	TRBJ1-4	TGTGCCAGCACCATTACAGACAGTAATGAAAAACTGTTTTTT	CASTITDSNEKLFF
NA	TRBV6-6	many	TRBJ1-2	TGTGCCAGCAGTTACTCGAGGGACCGGGGGGCCTATGGCTACACCTTC	CASSYSRDRGAYGYTF